Shown below are 28 T cell receptor beta chains from a single sample sequenced in a study of cytomegalovirus exposure and HLA in healthy donors. PCR was performed using 60 Vbeta and 13 Jbeta primers. Profiling relied on immunoSEQ multiplex PCR, and the TCRdb table lists in-frame clones only, not all of them. The repertoire holds about 190,000 clones, with 80% as singletons. The specimen was PBMCs. All receptors come from a man aged 35 to 55 in good health and CMV-seropositive.

The V and J genes are TRBV4-3 and TRBJ2-7, with a possible D match to TRBD2 (5 bases). Germline CDR1 is LGHNA and CDR2 is YSLEER. CDR3 length equals 16 residues. Deletions cut 0 bases from V and 3 bases from J, with 15 bases between. The CDR3 DNA reads as TGCGCCAGCAGCCAAGATCGCTCTAGCTGGGGCTACGAGCAGTACTTC. As protein: CASSQDRSSWGYEQYF.

This clone was seen a handful of times. The chain employs TRBV7-9 and TRBJ1-5, with unresolved D. The CDR3 covers 12 residues. The germline V and J ends were trimmed by 2 bases and 5 bases, with 4 bases remaining between them. Germline V gives CDR1 SEHNR, CDR2 FQNEAQ (reference sequence). The CDR3: CASSLPDQPQHF. The CDR3 nucleotides are TGTGCCAGCAGCTTACCTGATCAGCCCCAGCATTTT.

The rearrangement links TRBV6-1 to TRBJ1-1; possible D gene TRBD1, 5 bases. The CDR3 has 13 residues. Trimming took 5 bases from V and 3 from J, leaving 10 bases between them. Germline CDR1 MNHNS, CDR2 SASEGT. The CDR3 region is CASSSRVDTEAFF. CDR3 sequence (DNA): TGTGCCAGCAGTTCCAGGGTAGACACTGAAGCTTTCTTT.

This clone showed up just once. A junction boundary mismatches the germline segment, possibly from a read error. The chain couples TRBV4-1 to TRBJ1-1; 8 nucleotides agree with TRBD1. The CDR3 contains 14 residues. CDR1 and CDR2 from the germline V gene are MGHRA and YSYEKL. The CDR3 here is CASSQGQGNTEAFF. The CDR3 DNA reads TGCGCCAGCAGTCAAGGACAGGGAAACACTGAAGCTTTCTTT.

V and J are TRBV7-8 and TRBJ2-5; 9 bases agree with TRBD2. Germline V gives CDR1 SGHVS, CDR2 FQNEAQ. With 1 base clipped from V and 2 bases from J, the junction kept 2 bases outside the gene matches. CDR3 length equals 15 residues. The chain's CDR3 is CASSLGGGDQETQYF. DNA for the CDR3: TGTGCCAGCAGCTTAGGCGGGGGGGATCAAGAGACCCAGTACTTC. Full variable domain (rest looked up from reference TRBV7-8 and TRBJ2-5): GAGVSQSPRYKVAKRGQDVALRCDPISGHVSLFWYQQALGQGPEFLTYFQNEAQLDKSGLPSDRFFAERPEGSVSTLKIQRTQQEDSAVYLCASSLGGGDQETQYFGPGTRLLVL.

The chain is built from TRBV5-1 and TRBJ2-5, with TRBD2 matching 15 bases. V gave up 4 bases and J gave up 3 bases; unmatched junction bases: 7. There are 17 residues in the CDR3. Germline CDR1 reads SGHRS; CDR2 reads YFSETQ. The CDR3 DNA is TGCGCCAGCAGCCCGGGACTAGCGGGGGGCCAAAAAGAGACCCAGTACTTC. It translates to CASSPGLAGGQKETQYF.

The chain carries TRBV7-3 and TRBJ2-1; TRBD2 matches at 8 bases. Germline V gene sequence: CDR1 SGHTA, CDR2 FQGTGA. Losses at the gene ends were 4 bases for V and 5 bases for J; bases not matched to a gene: 1. The CDR3 is 13 residues long. CDR3 sequence reads: CASSSGLDNEQFF. DNA of the CDR3: TGTGCCAGCAGCTCGGGACTAGACAATGAGCAGTTCTTC.

This clone was picked up a small number of times. CDR3 nucleotides: TGTGCCAGCAGCCAAGAGAGGGCTAATGTAAACACCATATATTTT. The encoded protein is CASSQERANVNTIYF. The chain combines TRBV4-2 with TRBJ1-3; no firm D call. Germline V gene sequence: CDR1 LGHNA, CDR2 YNFKEQ. The CDR3 loop spans 15 amino acids. V was trimmed by 0 bases and J by 6 bases, leaving 12 bases between them.

The rearrangement joins TRBV4-3 to TRBJ2-1, with 8 bases matching TRBD2. Germline CDR1 is LGHNA and CDR2 is YSLEER. The J segment lost 7 bases and the V segment lost 1 base, leaving 9 bases of the junction unmatched. The CDR3 extends over 16 amino acids. The CDR3 sequence: CASSQASRGGRNEQFF. CDR3 in DNA: TGCGCCAGCAGCCAAGCATCTCGGGGGGGCAGGAATGAGCAGTTCTTC.

The chain recombines TRBV5-6 with TRBJ2-1; no reliable D call. Germline V lookup: CDR1 SGHDT, CDR2 YYEEEE. CDR3 length: 12 amino acids. V was pared by 1 base and J by 8 bases, with 7 bases between. CDR3 amino acids: CASSLLRDEQFF. In DNA, the CDR3 is TGTGCCAGCAGCTTGCTTCGGGATGAGCAGTTCTTC.

V and J are TRBV15 and TRBJ2-3; D perhaps matches TRBD2 (6 bases). The germline V and J ends were trimmed by 7 bases and 1 base, with 21 bases remaining between them. CDR1 is LNHNV and CDR2 is YYDKDF in the germline V gene (reference sequence). This CDR3 contains 17 residues. CDR3 coding DNA: TGTGCCACCACGGTCCGGGACTCCCCTCTGGGCACAGATACGCAGTATTTT. Amino acid sequence: CATTVRDSPLGTDTQYF.

The CDR3 region has the DNA TGTGCCAGCAGTCTTGGGACAGGCGCATTTGAAGCTTTCTTT. Translating it yields CASSLGTGAFEAFF. The chain carries TRBV5-5 and TRBJ1-1; 8 bases match TRBD1. The V gene end was trimmed by 5 bases and the J gene end by 7 bases; junction bases not matched to a gene: 10. The CDR3 extends over 14 amino acids. Germline CDR1 reads SGHKS; CDR2 reads YYEKEE (reference sequence).

About this clone: The junction departs from germline at one end; a sequencing error may be responsible. V gene TRBV19 combines with J gene TRBJ2-7; 12 bases align to TRBD1. Germline V CDR1 and CDR2: LNHDA, SQIVND (reference sequence). The CDR3 loop spans 14 amino acids. The CDR3 DNA reads as TGTGCCAGTAGCCAGACCGGGACAGGGGGCGGTGTGGACTTC. Translating it yields CASSQTGTGGGVDF.

V gene TRBV9 combines with J gene TRBJ2-2, with TRBD1 as a possible D gene (5 bases). The CDR3 extends over 15 amino acids. Trimming took off 0 bases at V and 5 bases at J, with 11 bases between the two ends. CDR1 and CDR2 from the germline V gene are SGDLS and YYNGEE. CDR3 nucleotide sequence: TGTGCCAGCAGCGTAGAGGACATTTCAACCGGGGAGCTGTTTTTT. Translated: CASSVEDISTGELFF.

This clone was recorded a few times. The chain uses TRBV7-9 and TRBJ2-3; the D gene is possibly TRBD1 (6 bases). Trimming removed 5 bases at V and 2 bases at J, with 14 bases between. CDR1 is SEHNR, CDR2 FQNEAQ, per germline (reference sequence). This CDR3 contains 15 residues. The CDR3 protein is CASSRTGRTTDTQYF. CDR3 nucleotides: TGTGCCAGCAGCCGAACAGGGCGGACCACAGATACGCAGTATTTT. Full variable domain (outside the CDR3, taken from reference TRBV7-9 and TRBJ2-3): DTGVSQNPRHKITKRGQNVTFRCDPISEHNRLYWYRQTLGQGPEFLTYFQNEAQLEKSRLLSDRFSAERPKGSFSTLEIQRTEQGDSAMYLCASSRTGRTTDTQYFGPGTRLTVL.

CDR3 amino acids: CASSIVGPAKNIQYF. The CDR3 region has the DNA TGTGCCAGTAGTATTGTGGGCCCAGCCAAAAACATTCAGTACTTC. The gene calls are TRBV19 and TRBJ2-4, with no clear D. Trimming stripped 3 bases from V and 0 bases from J, with 9 bases between. Germline values: CDR1 LNHDA, CDR2 SQIVND (reference sequence). The CDR3 is made up of 15 amino acids.

This clone was seen a few times. The chain recombines TRBV5-1 with TRBJ2-3; D is perhaps TRBD2 (6 bases). V was cut by 4 bases and J by 2 bases, with 11 bases left in between. Germline V CDR1 and CDR2: SGHRS, YFSETQ. The CDR3 sequence is 14 residues long. The DNA of the CDR3 is TGCGCCAGCAGCCCCGGACTACACACAGATACGCAGTATTTT. Its protein product is CASSPGLHTDTQYF.

The rearrangement uses TRBV9 and TRBJ1-4, with 10 bases lining up with TRBD1. This CDR3 region has 15 residues. CDR1 and CDR2 (germline): SGDLS, YYNGEE. With V trimmed by 2 bases and J by 7 bases, 5 bases remained unmatched. The CDR3, as DNA: TGTGCCAGCAGCGTTCAGGACAGGGGGGTTGAAAAACTGTTTTTT. Encoded protein: CASSVQDRGVEKLFF.

The chain combines TRBV13 with TRBJ1-1; TRBD1 matches 7 bases. The junction had 11 bases not matched to a gene; V was cut back by 5 bases and J by 5 bases. This CDR3 is 15 amino acids long. Germline V gives CDR1 PRHDT, CDR2 FYEKMQ (reference sequence). DNA of the CDR3: TGTGCCAGCAGCATTCGGACAGGAGGGAAGACTGAAGCTTTCTTT. This gives the protein CASSIRTGGKTEAFF.

This clone was counted only a few times. The chain combines TRBV6-5 with TRBJ1-5; D not certain. The CDR3 totals 15 residues. Deletions cut 2 bases from V and 3 bases from J, with 11 bases between. Germline CDR1 is MNHEY and CDR2 is SVGAGI. CDR3 loop: CASSYGLGFNQPQHF. CDR3 nucleotides: TGTGCCAGCAGTTACGGGTTGGGCTTCAATCAGCCCCAGCATTTT.

The CDR3 DNA sequence: TGTGCCAGCAGCCCCGTAAGGGGAGGGACTGAAGCTTTCTTT. It specifies CASSPVRGGTEAFF. The J gene is TRBJ1-1, the V gene TRBV6-1; D is perhaps TRBD1 (5 bases). This CDR3 spans 14 amino acids. With 6 bases removed from V and 5 bases from J, the gap between germline ends came to 16 bases. Germline V lookup: CDR1 MNHNS, CDR2 SASEGT.

The chain couples TRBV6-5 to TRBJ2-5; 11 bases are a match to TRBD2. The junction had 6 bases not matched to a gene; V was cut back by 5 bases and J by 7 bases. Germline V CDR1 and CDR2: MNHEY, SVGAGI. The CDR3 extends over 14 amino acids. The CDR3: CASSGTSGTGTQYF. CDR3 sequence (DNA): TGTGCCAGCAGTGGGACTAGCGGCACGGGGACCCAGTACTTC.

The rearrangement joins TRBV7-9 to TRBJ2-5; D is perhaps TRBD2 (5 bases). The CDR3 length is 12 residues. The V end was cut by 5 bases, the J end by 7 bases, with 11 bases between. Germline V gives CDR1 SEHNR, CDR2 FQNEAQ (reference sequence). The CDR3 loop is CASSQEEATQYF. The CDR3 DNA is TGTGCCAGCAGCCAGGAGGAAGCGACCCAGTACTTC. Supplemented by reference TRBV7-9 and TRBJ2-5, the full variable domain reads DTGVSQNPRHKITKRGQNVTFRCDPISEHNRLYWYRQTLGQGPEFLTYFQNEAQLEKSRLLSDRFSAERPKGSFSTLEIQRTEQGDSAMYLCASSQEEATQYFGPGTRLLVL.

The V and J genes are TRBV7-9 and TRBJ1-1; D call uncertain. CDR1 is SEHNR and CDR2 is FQNEAQ in the germline V gene (reference sequence). With 6 bases removed from V and 1 base from J, the gap between germline ends came to 9 bases. The CDR3 sequence is 13 residues long. CDR3 amino acids: CASRTEGNTEAFF. CDR3 coding DNA: TGTGCCAGCAGAACCGAGGGGAACACTGAAGCTTTCTTT.

The chain links TRBV6-5 to TRBJ1-2, with a tentative D call TRBD1 (6 bases). This CDR3 comprises 13 residues. Between the trimmed V and J ends, which lost 2 bases and 8 bases, there was a span of 12 bases. In germline, CDR1 is MNHEY, CDR2 SVGAGI. This CDR3 is CASSYQGREGYTF. The CDR3 nucleotides are TGTGCCAGCAGTTACCAGGGGCGTGAGGGCTACACCTTC.

The CDR3 DNA reads TGTGCCAGTAGACCCAGGGGAGGGACTGAAGCTTTCTTT. Protein: CASRPRGGTEAFF. This chain links TRBV19 with TRBJ1-1, with D possibly being TRBD1 (6 bases). There are 13 residues in the CDR3. Germline lookup yields CDR1 LNHDA and CDR2 SQIVND (reference sequence). V dropped 6 bases and J dropped 5 bases, with 13 bases sitting between them.

This chain uses TRBV28 with TRBJ2-7; maybe TRBD2 (5 bases). The V gene lost 7 bases and the J gene lost 3 bases, with 10 bases spanning the gap. The CDR3 is 12 residues long. Germline loops: CDR1 MDHEN, CDR2 SYDVKM. The DNA for the CDR3 is TGTGCCAGCACAAAAGGAGGCTACGAGCAGTACTTC. Protein sequence: CASTKGGYEQYF.

This clone was observed a single time. Germline is not matched at one junction end, which may reflect a read error. The sample contains more than one DNA sequence encoding this CDR3. The V and J genes are TRBV9 and TRBJ1-3, with TRBD1 identical over 11 bases. CDR3 length: 18 residues. Germline V gene lookup returns CDR1 SGDLS and CDR2 YYNGEE. CDR3 sequence (DNA): TGTGCCAGCCGCCCCGGGACAGGGGGGATCGGCTCTGGGAACACCATATATTTT. Translated: CASRPGTGGIGSGNTIYF. Complete variable domain (other parts from reference TRBV9 and TRBJ1-3): DSGVTQTPKHLITATGQRVTLRCSPRSGDLSVYWYQQSLDQGLQFLIQYYNGEERAKGNILERFSAQQFPDLHSELNLSSLELGDSALYFCASRPGTGGIGSGNTIYFGEGSWLTVV.